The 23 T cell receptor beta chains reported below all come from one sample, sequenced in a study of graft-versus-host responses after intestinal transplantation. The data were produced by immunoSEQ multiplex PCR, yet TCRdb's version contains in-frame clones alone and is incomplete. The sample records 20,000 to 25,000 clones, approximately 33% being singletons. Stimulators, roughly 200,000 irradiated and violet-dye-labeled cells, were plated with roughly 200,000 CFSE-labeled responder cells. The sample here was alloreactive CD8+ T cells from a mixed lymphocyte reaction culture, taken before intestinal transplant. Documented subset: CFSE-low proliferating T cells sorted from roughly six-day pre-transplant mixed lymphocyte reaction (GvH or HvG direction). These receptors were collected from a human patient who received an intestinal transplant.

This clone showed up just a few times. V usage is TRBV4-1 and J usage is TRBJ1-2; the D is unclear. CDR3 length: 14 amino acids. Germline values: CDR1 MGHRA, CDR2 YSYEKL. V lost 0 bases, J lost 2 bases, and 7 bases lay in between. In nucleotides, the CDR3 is TGCGCCAGCAGCCAAGATACGGAGAACTATGGCTACACCTTC. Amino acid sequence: CASSQDTENYGYTF.

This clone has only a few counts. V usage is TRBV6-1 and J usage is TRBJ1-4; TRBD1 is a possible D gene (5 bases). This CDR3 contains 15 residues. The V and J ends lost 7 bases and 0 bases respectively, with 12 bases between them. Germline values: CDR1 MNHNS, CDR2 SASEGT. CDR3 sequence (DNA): TGTGCCAGCACCGAGTCGGGGGCAACTAATGAAAAACTGTTTTTT. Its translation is CASTESGATNEKLFF.

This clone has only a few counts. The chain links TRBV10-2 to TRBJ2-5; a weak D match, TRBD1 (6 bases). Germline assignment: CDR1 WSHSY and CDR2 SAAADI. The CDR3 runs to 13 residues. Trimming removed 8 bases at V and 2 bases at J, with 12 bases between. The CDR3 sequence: CASGGQLQETQYF. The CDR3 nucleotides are TGCGCCAGCGGGGGCCAGTTACAAGAGACCCAGTACTTC.

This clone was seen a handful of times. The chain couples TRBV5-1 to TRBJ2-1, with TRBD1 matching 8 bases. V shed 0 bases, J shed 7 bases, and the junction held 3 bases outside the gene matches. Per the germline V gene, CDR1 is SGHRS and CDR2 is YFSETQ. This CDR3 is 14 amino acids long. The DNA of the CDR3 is TGCGCCAGCAGCTTGGGGACAGGGAGGAATGAGCAGTTCTTC. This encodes CASSLGTGRNEQFF.

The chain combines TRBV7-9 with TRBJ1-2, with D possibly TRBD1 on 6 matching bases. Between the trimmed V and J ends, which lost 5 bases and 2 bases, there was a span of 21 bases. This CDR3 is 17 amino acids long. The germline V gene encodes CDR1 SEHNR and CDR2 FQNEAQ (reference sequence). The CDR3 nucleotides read TGTGCCAGCAGCCAAGATGTTTCAGACAGGATAAACTATGGCTACACCTTC. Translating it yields CASSQDVSDRINYGYTF.

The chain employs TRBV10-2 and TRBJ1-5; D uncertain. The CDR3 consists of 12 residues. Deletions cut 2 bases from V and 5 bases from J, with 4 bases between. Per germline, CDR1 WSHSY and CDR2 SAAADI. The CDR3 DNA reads TGCGCCAGCAGTGAGGGATATCAGCCCCAGCATTTT. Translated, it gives CASSEGYQPQHF.

In DNA, the CDR3 is TGTGCCAGTAGGGGGGACAGGGGAGACACCGGGGAGCTGTTTTTT. Encoded protein: CASRGDRGDTGELFF. J is TRBJ2-2 and V is TRBV19; 10 bases fit TRBD1. CDR1 LNHDA and CDR2 SQIVND come from the germline V gene (reference sequence). J gave up 3 bases and V 6 bases, and 4 bases lay outside the gene matches. The CDR3 is made up of 15 amino acids.

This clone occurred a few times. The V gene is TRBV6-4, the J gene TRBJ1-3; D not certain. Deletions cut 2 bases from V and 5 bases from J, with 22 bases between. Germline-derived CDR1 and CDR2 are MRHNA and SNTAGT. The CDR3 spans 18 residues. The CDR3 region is CASSDPPRRPRRRNTIYF. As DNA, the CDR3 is TGTGCCAGCAGTGACCCCCCCCGCCGGCCCCGACGCCGAAACACCATATATTTT.

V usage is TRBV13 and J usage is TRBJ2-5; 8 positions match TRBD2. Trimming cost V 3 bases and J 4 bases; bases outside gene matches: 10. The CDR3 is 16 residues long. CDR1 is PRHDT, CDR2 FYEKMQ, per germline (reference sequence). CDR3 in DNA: TGTGCCAGCAGCTTCGAACCCGGACTAGCTGGAGAGACCCAGTACTTC. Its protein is CASSFEPGLAGETQYF.

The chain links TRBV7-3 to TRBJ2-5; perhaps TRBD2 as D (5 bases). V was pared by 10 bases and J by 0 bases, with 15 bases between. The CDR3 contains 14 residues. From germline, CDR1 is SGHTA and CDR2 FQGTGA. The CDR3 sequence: CATTGCRYQETQYF. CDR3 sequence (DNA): TGTGCCACTACGGGGTGCAGGTACCAAGAGACCCAGTACTTC.

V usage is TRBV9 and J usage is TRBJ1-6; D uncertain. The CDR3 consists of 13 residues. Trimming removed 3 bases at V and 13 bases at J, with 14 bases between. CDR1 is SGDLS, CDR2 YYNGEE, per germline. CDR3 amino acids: CASSDSGGRPLHF. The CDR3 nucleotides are TGTGCCAGCAGCGACTCGGGCGGTCGGCCCCTCCACTTT.

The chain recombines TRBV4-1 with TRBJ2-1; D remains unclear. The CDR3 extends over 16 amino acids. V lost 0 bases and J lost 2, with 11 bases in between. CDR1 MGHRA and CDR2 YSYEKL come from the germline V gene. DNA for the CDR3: TGCGCCAGCAGCCAAGAATCCCTAGTAGCCTACAATGAGCAGTTCTTC. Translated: CASSQESLVAYNEQFF.

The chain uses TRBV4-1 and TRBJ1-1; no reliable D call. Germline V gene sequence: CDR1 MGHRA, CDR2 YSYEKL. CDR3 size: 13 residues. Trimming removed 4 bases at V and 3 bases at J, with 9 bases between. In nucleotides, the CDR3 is TGCGCCAGCAGCCCGGACGGTTACACTGAAGCTTTCTTT. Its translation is CASSPDGYTEAFF.

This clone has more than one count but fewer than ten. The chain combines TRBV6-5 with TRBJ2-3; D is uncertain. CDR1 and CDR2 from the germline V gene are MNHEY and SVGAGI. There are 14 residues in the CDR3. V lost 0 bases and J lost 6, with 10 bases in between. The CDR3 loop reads CASSYSQFTDTQYF. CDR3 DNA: TGTGCCAGCAGTTACTCCCAGTTTACGGATACGCAGTATTTT.

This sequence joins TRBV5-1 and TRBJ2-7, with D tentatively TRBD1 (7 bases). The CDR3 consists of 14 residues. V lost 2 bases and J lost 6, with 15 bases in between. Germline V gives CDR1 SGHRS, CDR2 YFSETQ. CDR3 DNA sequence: TGCGCCAGCAGCTTAACCGCCAGGGGGGTCGAGCAGTACTTC. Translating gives CASSLTARGVEQYF.

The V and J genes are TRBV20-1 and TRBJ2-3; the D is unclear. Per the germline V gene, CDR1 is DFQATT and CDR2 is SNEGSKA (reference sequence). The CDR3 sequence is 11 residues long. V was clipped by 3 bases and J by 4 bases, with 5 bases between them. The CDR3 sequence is CSASAPDTQYF. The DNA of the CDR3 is TGCAGTGCTAGTGCGCCAGATACGCAGTATTTT.

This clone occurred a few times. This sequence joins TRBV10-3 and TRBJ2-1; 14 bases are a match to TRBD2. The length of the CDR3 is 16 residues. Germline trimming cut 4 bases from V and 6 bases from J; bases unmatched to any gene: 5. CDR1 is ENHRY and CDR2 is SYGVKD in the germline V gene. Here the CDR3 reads CAISAPTSGGGNEQFF. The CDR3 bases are TGTGCCATCAGTGCCCCGACTAGCGGGGGGGGCAATGAGCAGTTCTTC.

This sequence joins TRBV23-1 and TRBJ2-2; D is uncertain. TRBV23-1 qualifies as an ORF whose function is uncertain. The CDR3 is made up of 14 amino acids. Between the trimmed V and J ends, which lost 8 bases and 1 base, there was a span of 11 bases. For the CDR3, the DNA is TGCGCCAGCCGATATACTTGGAACACCGGGGAGCTGTTTTTT. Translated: CASRYTWNTGELFF.

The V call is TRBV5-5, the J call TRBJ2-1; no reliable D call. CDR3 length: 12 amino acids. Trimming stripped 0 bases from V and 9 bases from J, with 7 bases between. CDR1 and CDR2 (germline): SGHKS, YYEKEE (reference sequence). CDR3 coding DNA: TGTGCCAGCAGCTTGGCTCGTGGTGAGCAGTTCTTC. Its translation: CASSLARGEQFF. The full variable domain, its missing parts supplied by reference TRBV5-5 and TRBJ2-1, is DAGVTQSPTHLIKTRGQQVTLRCSPISGHKSVSWYQQVLGQGPQFIFQYYEKEERGRGNFPDRFSARQFPNYSSELNVNALLLGDSALYLCASSLARGEQFFGPGTRLTVL.

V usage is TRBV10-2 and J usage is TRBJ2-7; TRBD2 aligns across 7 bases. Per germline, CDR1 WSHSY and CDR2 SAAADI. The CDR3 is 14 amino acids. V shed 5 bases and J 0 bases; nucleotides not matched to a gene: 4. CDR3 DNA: TGCGCCAGCAGTTCAGGACTAGTCTCCTACGAGCAGTACTTC. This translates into CASSSGLVSYEQYF.

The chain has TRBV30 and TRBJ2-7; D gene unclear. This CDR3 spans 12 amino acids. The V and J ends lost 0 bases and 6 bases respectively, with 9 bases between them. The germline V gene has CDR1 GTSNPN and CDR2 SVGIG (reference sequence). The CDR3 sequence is CAWSVSGTEQYF. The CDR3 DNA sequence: TGTGCCTGGAGTGTATCCGGTACCGAGCAGTACTTC.

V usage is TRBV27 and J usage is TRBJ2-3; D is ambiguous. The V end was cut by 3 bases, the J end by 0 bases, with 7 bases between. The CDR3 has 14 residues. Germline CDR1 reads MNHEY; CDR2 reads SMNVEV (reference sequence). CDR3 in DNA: TGTGCCAGCAGTTTCGCCAGCAGCACAGATACGCAGTATTTT. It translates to CASSFASSTDTQYF.

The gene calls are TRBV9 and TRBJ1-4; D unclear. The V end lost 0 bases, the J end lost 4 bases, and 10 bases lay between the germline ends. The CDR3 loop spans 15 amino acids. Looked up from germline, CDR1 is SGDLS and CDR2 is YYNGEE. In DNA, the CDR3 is TGTGCCAGCAGCGTAGAGTCTGCCTATAATGAAAAACTGTTTTTT. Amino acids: CASSVESAYNEKLFF.